This T cell receptor beta chain came from a study of T cell responses to AZD1222 COVID-19 vaccine. Regarding the study as a whole: The number of AZD1222 recipients seropositive at baseline was only five or six. Clonal diversity was possibly underestimated; the donors were predominantly white British and more often female.

Sequencing used immunoSEQ multiplex PCR; TCRdb keeps in-frame clones, though not all of them. The sample lists 86,000 or so clones, roughly 90% seen once, with around 3% in the top ten. The germline V gene has CDR1 KGHDR and CDR2 SFDVKD. V lost 11 bases, J lost 0 bases, and 4 bases stayed unmatched. CDR3 size: 13 residues. About this clone itself: Its antigen is still unknown.

The chain couples TRBV24-1 to TRBJ2-3, with TRBD2 matching 7 bases. The sample consisted of peripheral blood, taken on day 0 of AZD1222 vaccination. This TCR derives from an adult in good health. DNA of the CDR3: TGTGCCATCTCTAGCGGAAGCACAGATACGCAGTATTTT. Residues: CAISSGSTDTQYF.